This T cell receptor (beta chain) was obtained from a study of T-cell memory formation after mild COVID-19. At the level of the study: Clusters of TCRs were largely donor specific. Study-level results: CD4+ contracting clones lay mainly in CM and EM, CD8+ ones in EMRA. Whereas later expanders leaned CD4+, clones contracting day 15 to 85 showed a balanced CD4/CD8 makeup.

This clonotype occurred a few times. Its antigen is still unknown. Amplification by 5'RACE using constant-segment primers produced TCR alpha and TCR beta cDNA libraries that carried sample barcodes and UMIs. From the 5' RACE reads, TCRdb called clonotypes with MiXCR, one entry per CDR3 protein. The sample lists around 440,000 distinct CDR3 sequences, 15% to 20% occurring once. Germline CDR1 SEHNR, CDR2 FQNEAQ (reference sequence). Trimming pared 1 base from V and 2 bases from J, leaving 13 bases between. The CDR3 length is 16 residues. The J gene is TRBJ2-3, the V gene TRBV7-9; perhaps TRBD2 as D (6 bases). The material sequenced was PBMCs or a T cell subset sorted from them (not recorded which). This clonotype originated in an adult woman who had mild COVID-19 (a few samples of this study predate the infection). Cell type and time point are not known. CDR3 in amino acids: CASSLGQGTFTDTQYF. The CDR3 region has the DNA TGTGCCAGCAGCTTAGGCCAAGGGACTTTCACAGATACGCAGTATTTT.